Detailed here is one TCR beta chain. The V segment lost 6 bases and the J segment 2 bases; nucleotides outside the gene matches: 12. Germline CDR1 SGHRS, CDR2 YFSETQ. The CDR3 covers 16 residues. This entry comes from a study of cytomegalovirus exposure and HLA in healthy donors. PCR involved 60 Vbeta and 13 Jbeta primers. The repertoire was sequenced with immunoSEQ multiplex PCR; TCRdb's copy has only in-frame clones and lacks some. This table has around 92,000 clones, roughly four fifths appearing once. The receptor's source is a female donor in good health and CMV-seropositive. Sequencing was performed on PBMCs. The genes are TRBV5-1 and TRBJ2-7; TRBD1 matches at 9 bases. The CDR3 is CASKKNRTGATYEQYF. For the CDR3, the DNA is TGCGCCAGCAAGAAGAATCGGACAGGGGCAACCTACGAGCAGTACTTC.